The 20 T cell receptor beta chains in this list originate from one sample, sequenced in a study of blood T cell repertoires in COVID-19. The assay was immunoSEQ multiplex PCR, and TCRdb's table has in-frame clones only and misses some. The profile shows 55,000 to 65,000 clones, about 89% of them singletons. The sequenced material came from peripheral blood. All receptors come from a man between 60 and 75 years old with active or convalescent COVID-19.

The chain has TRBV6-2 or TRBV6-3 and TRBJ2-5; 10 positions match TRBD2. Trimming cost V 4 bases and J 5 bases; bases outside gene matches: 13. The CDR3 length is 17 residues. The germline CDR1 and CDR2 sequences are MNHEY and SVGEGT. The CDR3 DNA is TGTGCCAGCAGTTTTGGGGCTAGCGGGAGATGGGGGGAGACCCAGTACTTC. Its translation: CASSFGASGRWGETQYF.

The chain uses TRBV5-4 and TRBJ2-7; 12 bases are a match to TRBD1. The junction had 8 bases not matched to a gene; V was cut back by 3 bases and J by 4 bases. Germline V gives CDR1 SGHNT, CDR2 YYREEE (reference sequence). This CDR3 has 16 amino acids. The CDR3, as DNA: TGTGCCAGCAGCTCTGGGCGGGACAGGGGGCTTTACGAGCAGTACTTC. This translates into CASSSGRDRGLYEQYF.

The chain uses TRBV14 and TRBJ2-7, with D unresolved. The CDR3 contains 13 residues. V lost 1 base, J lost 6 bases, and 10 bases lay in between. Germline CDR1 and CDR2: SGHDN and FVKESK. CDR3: CASSQGASFEQYF. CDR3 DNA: TGTGCCAGCAGCCAAGGGGCCAGTTTCGAGCAGTACTTC.

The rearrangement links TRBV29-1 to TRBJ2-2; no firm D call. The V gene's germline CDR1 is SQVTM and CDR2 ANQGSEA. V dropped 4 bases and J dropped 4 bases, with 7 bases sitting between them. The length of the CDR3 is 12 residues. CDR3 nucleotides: TGCAGCGTTGCAAGGAGCACCGGGGAGCTGTTTTTT. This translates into CSVARSTGELFF.

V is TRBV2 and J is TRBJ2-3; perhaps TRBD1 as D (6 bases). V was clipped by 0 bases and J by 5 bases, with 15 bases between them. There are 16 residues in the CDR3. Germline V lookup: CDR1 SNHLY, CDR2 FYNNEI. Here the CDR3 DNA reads TGTGCCAGCAGTGAAGCTGAGGTCAGGGGAAGAGATACGCAGTATTTT. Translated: CASSEAEVRGRDTQYF.

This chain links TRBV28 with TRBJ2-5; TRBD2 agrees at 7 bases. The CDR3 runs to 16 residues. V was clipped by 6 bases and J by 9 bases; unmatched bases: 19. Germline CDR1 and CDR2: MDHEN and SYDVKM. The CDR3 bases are TGTGCCAGCAGGCCCCCCCTCGCGGGAGCGCTCGGGGCCCAGTACTTC. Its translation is CASRPPLAGALGAQYF. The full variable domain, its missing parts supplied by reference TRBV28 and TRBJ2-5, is DVKVTQSSRYLVKRTGEKVFLECVQDMDHENMFWYRQDPGLGLRLIYFSYDVKMKEKGDIPEGYSVSREKKERFSLILESASTNQTSMYLCASRPPLAGALGAQYFGPGTRLLVL.

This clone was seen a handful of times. In DNA form, the CDR3 reads TGTGCCAGCAGGAAACAGGGCCCCACCGGGGAGCTGTTTTTT. Its translation: CASRKQGPTGELFF. This chain uses TRBV2 with TRBJ2-2; tentative D call: TRBD1 (6 bases). CDR3 length equals 14 residues. V dropped 6 bases and J dropped 4 bases, with 12 bases sitting between them. Per the germline V gene, CDR1 is SNHLY and CDR2 is FYNNEI.

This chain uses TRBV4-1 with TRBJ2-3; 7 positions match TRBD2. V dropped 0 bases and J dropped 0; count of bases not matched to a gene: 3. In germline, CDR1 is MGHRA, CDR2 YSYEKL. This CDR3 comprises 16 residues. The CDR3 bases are TGCGCCAGCAGCCAAGAAGCGGGGTTCAGCACAGATACGCAGTATTTT. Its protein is CASSQEAGFSTDTQYF.

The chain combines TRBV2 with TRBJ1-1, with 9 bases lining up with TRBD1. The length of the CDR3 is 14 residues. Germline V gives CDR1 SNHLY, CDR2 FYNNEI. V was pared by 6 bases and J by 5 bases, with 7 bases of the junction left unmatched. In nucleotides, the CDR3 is TGTGCCAGCAGCTCACAGGGGGCGATAACTGAAGCTTTCTTT. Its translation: CASSSQGAITEAFF.

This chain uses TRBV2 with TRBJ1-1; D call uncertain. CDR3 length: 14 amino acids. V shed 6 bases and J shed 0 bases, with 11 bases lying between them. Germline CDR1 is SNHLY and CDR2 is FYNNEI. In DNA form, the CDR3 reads TGTGCCAGCAGCCGCAGGAATTTGAACACTGAAGCTTTCTTT. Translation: CASSRRNLNTEAFF.

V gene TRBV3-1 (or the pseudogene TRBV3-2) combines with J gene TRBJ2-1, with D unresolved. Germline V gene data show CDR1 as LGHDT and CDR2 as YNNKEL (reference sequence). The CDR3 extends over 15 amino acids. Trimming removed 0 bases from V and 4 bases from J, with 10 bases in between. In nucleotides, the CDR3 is TGTGCCAGCAGCCAAGATCAGAATGTATACAATGAGCAGTTCTTC. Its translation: CASSQDQNVYNEQFF.

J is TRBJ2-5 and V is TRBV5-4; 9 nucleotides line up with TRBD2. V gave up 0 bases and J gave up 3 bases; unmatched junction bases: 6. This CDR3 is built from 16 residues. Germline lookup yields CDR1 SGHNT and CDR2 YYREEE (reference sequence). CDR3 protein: CASSLGAGGFKETQYF. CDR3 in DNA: TGTGCCAGCAGCTTGGGAGCGGGGGGTTTTAAAGAGACCCAGTACTTC.

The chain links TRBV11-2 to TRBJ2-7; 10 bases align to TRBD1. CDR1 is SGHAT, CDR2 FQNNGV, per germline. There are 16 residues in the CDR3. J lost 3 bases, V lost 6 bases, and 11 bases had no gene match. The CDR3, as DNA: TGTGCCAGCAGACAGGGCGGGACAGGGGACCACTACGAGCAGTACTTC. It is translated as CASRQGGTGDHYEQYF. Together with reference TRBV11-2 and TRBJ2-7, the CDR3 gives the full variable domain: EAGVAQSPRYKIIEKRQSVAFWCNPISGHATLYWYQQILGQGPKLLIQFQNNGVVDDSQLPKDRFSAERLKGVDSTLKIQPAKLEDSAVYLCASRQGGTGDHYEQYFGPGTRLTVT.

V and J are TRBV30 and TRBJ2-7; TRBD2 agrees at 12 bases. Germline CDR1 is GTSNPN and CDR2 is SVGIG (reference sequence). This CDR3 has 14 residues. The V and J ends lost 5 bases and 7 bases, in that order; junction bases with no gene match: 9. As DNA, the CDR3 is TGTGCCTGGGCTTGGACTAGCGGGACGGGGGAGCAGTACTTC. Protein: CAWAWTSGTGEQYF. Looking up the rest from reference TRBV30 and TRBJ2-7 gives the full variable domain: SQTIHQWPATLVQPVGSPLSLECTVEGTSNPNLYWYRQAAGRGLQLLFYSVGIGQISSEVPQNLSASRPQDRQFILSSKKLLLSDSGFYLCAWAWTSGTGEQYFGPGTRLTVT.

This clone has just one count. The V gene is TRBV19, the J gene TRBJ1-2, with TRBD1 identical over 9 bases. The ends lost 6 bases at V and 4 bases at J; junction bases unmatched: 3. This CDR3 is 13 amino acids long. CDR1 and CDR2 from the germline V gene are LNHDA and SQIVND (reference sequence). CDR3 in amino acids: CASRDRGSYGYTF. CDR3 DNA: TGTGCCAGTAGGGACAGGGGAAGCTATGGCTACACCTTC.

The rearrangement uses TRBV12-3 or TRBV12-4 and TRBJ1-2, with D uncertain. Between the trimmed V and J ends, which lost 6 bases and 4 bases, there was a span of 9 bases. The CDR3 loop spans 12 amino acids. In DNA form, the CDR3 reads TGTGCCAGCAGCCGGTCCGGCTATGGCTACACCTTC. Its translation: CASSRSGYGYTF.

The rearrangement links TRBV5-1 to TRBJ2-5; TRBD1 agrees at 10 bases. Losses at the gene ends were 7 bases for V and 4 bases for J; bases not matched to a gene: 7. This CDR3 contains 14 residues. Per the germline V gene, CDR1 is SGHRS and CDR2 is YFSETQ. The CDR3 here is CASEGGTGVETQYF. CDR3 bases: TGCGCCAGCGAGGGGGGGACAGGGGTAGAGACCCAGTACTTC.

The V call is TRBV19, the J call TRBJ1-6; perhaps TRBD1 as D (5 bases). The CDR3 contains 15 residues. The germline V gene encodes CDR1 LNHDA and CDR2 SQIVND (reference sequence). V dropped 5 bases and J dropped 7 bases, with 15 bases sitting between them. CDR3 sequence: CASSQGIVGNSPLHF. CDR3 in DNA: TGTGCCAGTAGTCAGGGAATTGTGGGCAATTCACCCCTCCACTTT.

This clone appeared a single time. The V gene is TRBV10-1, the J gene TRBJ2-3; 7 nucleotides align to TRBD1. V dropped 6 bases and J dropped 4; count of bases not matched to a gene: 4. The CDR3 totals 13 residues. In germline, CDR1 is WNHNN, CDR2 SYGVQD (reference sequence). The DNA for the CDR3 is TGCGCCAGCAGAAGACAGGGTTCAGATACGCAGTATTTT. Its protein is CASRRQGSDTQYF.

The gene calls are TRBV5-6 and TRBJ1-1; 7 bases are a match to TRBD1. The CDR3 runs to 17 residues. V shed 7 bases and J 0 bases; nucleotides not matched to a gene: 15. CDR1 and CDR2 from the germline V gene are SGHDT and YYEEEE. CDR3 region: CASRRRQGTLVNTEAFF. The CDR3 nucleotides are TGTGCCAGCCGTCGGAGACAGGGTACCTTGGTGAACACTGAAGCTTTCTTT.